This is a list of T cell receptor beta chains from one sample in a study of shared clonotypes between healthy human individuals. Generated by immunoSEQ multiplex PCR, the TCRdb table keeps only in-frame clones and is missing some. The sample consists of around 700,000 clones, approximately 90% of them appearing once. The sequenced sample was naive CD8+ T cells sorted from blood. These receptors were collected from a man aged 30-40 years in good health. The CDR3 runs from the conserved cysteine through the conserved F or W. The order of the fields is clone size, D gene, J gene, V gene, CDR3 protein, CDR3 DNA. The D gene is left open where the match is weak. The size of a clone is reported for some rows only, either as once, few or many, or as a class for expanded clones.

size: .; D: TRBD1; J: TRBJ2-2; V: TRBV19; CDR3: CASSIVGDRGERELFF; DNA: TGTGCCAGTAGTATAGTAGGGGACAGGGGCGAACGGGAGCTGTTTTTT
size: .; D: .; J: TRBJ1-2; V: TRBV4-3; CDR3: CASSQDWEGGANYGYTF; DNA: TGCGCCAGCAGCCAAGATTGGGAGGGAGGAGCTAACTATGGCTACACCTTC
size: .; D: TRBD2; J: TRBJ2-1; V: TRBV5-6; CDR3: CASSSRSSGSWNEQFF; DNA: TGTGCCAGCAGCTCCCGGTCTAGCGGGAGCTGGAATGAGCAGTTCTTC
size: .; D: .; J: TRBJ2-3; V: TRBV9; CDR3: CASSLEGAQDTQYF; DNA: TGTGCCAGCAGCCTGGAAGGGGCGCAGGATACGCAGTATTTT
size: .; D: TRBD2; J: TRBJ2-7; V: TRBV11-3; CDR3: CASSSPGTSGSKEQYF; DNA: TGTGCCAGCAGCTCCCCTGGGACTAGCGGGAGTAAAGAGCAGTACTTC
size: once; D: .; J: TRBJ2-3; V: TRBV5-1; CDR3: CASSLVDGADTQYF; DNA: TGCGCCAGCAGCTTGGTAGATGGCGCAGATACGCAGTATTTT
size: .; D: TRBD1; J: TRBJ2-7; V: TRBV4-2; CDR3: CASSHGTGYEQYF; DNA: TGTGCCAGCAGCCATGGGACAGGCTACGAGCAGTACTTC
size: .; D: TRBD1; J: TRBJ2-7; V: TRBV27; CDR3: CASSPRYRGFYEQYF; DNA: TGTGCCAGCAGTCCACGCTACAGGGGGTTTTACGAGCAGTACTTC
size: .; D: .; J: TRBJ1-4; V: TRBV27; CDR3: CASSPRRGADNEKLFF; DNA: TGTGCCAGCAGTCCTAGGCGAGGAGCCGATAATGAAAAACTGTTTTTT
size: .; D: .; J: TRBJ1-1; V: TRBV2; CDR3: CASRSLGVNTEAFF; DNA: TGTGCCAGCAGATCCTTGGGAGTGAACACTGAAGCTTTCTTT
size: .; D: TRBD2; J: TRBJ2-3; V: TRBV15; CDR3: CATSPWGRTSVFTDTQYF; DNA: TGTGCCACCAGCCCCTGGGGCAGGACTAGCGTTTTCACAGATACGCAGTATTTT
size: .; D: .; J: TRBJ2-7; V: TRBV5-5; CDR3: CASSLLFGTTTYEQYF; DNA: TGTGCCAGCAGCTTATTGTTCGGGACGACTACCTACGAGCAGTACTTC
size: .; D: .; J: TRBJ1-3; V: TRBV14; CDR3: CASSQGLLSGNTIYF; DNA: TGTGCCAGCAGCCAGGGACTCTTATCGGGAAACACCATATATTTT
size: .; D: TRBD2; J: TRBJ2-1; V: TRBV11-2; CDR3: CASSLGETSTQTDEQFF; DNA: TGTGCCAGCAGCTTAGGCGAGACTAGCACACAAACGGATGAGCAGTTCTTC
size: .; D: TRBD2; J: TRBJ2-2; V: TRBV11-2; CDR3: CASSLGELAGGPNTGELFF; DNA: TGTGCCAGCAGCTTAGGTGAACTAGCGGGAGGGCCGAACACCGGGGAGCTGTTTTTT
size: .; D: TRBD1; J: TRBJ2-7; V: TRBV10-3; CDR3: CAISVVETGGFEQYF; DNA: TGTGCCATCAGTGTAGTGGAGACAGGGGGTTTTGAGCAGTACTTC
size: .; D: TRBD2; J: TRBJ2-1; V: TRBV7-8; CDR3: CASSLAGRANNEQFF; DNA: TGTGCCAGCAGCTTAGCCGGGAGGGCCAACAATGAGCAGTTCTTC
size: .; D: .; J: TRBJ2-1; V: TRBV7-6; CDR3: CASSLGLLDEQFF; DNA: TGTGCCAGCAGCTTAGGGCTTCTGGATGAGCAGTTCTTC
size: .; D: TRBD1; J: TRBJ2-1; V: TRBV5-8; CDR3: CASSAVRQGAYNEQFF; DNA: TGTGCCAGCAGCGCGGTGCGGCAGGGGGCCTACAATGAGCAGTTCTTC
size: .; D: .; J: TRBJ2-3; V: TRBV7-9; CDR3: CASRPLSTDTQYF; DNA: TGTGCCAGCAGGCCTCTAAGCACAGATACGCAGTATTTT
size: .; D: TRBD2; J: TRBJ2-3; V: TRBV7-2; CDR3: CASSRSALAGGLTTDTQYF; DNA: TGTGCCAGCAGCCGGTCCGCTCTAGCGGGAGGGTTAACCACAGATACGCAGTATTTT
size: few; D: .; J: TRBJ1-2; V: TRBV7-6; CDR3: CASSLAGGDGYTF; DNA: TGTGCCAGCAGCTTAGCAGGGGGAGACGGCTACACCTTC
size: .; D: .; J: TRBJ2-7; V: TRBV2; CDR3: CASYREGYEQYF; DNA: TGTGCCAGCTACAGGGAAGGCTACGAGCAGTACTTC
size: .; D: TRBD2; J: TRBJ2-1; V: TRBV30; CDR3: CAQGGSGRPLDEQFF; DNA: TGTGCCCAGGGGGGGAGCGGGAGGCCTCTGGATGAGCAGTTCTTC
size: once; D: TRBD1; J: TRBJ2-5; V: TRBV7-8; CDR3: CASSLGQGWGETQYF; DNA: TGTGCCAGCAGCCTAGGACAGGGATGGGGAGAGACCCAGTACTTC
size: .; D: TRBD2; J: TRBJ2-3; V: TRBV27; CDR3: CASSSGLDYTDTQYF; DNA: TGTGCCAGCAGTTCGGGACTAGACTACACAGATACGCAGTATTTT
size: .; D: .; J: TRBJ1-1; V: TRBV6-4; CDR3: CASSDWVGAEAFF; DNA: TGTGCCAGCAGTGACTGGGTAGGGGCTGAAGCTTTCTTT
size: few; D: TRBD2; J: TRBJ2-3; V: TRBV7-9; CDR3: CASSRTTLAGVTDTQYF; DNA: TGTGCCAGCAGCCGTACCACACTAGCGGGAGTCACAGATACGCAGTATTTT
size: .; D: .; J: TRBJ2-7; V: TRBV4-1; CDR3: CASSQDSASAYYEQYF; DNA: TGCGCCAGCAGCCAAGACTCAGCGTCGGCTTACTACGAGCAGTACTTC
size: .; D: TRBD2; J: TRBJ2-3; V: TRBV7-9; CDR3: CASVVAGGPRTDTQYF; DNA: TGTGCCAGCGTCGTAGCGGGAGGGCCGCGAACAGATACGCAGTATTTT
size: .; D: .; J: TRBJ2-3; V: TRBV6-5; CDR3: CASSYTSSTDTQYF; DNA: TGTGCCAGCAGTTACACGTCTAGCACAGATACGCAGTATTTT
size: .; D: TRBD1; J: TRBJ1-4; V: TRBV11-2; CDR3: CASSLAPGGREKLFF; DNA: TGTGCCAGCAGCTTAGCTCCAGGGGGTAGGGAAAAACTGTTTTTT
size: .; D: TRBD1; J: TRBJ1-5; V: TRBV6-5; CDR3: CASSPTGGDNQPQHF; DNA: TGTGCCAGCAGTCCCACAGGGGGCGACAATCAGCCCCAGCATTTT